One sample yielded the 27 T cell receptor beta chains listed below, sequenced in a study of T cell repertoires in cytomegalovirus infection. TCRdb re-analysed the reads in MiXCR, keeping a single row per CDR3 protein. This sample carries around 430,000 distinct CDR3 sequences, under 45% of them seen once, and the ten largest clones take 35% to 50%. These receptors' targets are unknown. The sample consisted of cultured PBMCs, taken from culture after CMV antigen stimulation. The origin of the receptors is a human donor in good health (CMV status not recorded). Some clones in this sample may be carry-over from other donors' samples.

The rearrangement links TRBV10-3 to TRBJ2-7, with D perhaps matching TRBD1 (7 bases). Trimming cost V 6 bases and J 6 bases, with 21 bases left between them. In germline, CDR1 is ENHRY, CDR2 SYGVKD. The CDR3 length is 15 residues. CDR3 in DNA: TGTGCCATCAGGGTTGACAGGGAGGAACTAGGCGAGCAGTACTTC. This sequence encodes CAIRVDREELGEQYF.

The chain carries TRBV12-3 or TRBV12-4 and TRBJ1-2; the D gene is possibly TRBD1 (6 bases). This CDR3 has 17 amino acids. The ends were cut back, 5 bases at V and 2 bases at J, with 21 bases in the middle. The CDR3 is CASSPDRLISLNYGYTF. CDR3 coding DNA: TGTGCCAGCAGTCCCGACAGGCTCATCTCCTTAAACTATGGCTACACCTTC.

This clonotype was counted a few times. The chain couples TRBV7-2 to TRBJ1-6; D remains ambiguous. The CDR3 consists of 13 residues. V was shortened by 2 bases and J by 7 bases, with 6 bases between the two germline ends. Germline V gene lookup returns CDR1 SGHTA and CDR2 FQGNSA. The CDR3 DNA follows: TGTGCCAGCAGCTTATTACCCAATTCACCCCTCCACTTT. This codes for CASSLLPNSPLHF.

CDR3 in DNA: TGCGCCAGCAGCCAAGATCCGCCGTCGACGGAACCCTACGAGCAGTACTTC. Amino acids: CASSQDPPSTEPYEQYF. This chain connects TRBV4-1 to TRBJ2-7, with D uncertain. V was trimmed by 0 bases and J by 2 bases, leaving 17 bases between them. The CDR3 has 17 amino acids. Germline CDR1 MGHRA, CDR2 YSYEKL.

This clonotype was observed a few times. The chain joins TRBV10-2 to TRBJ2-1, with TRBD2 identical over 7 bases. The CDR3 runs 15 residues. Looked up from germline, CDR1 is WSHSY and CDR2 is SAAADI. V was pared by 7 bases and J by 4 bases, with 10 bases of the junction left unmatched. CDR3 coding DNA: TGCGCCAGCATGCGGAGAGTAGCGGGTTACAATGAGCAGTTCTTC. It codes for CASMRRVAGYNEQFF.

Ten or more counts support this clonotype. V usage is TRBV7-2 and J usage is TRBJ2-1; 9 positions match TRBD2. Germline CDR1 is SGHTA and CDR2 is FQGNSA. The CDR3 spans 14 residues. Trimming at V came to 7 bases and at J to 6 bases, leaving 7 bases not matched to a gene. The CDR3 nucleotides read TGTGCCAGCACAGGCGGGGGGGCACGCAATGAGCAGTTCTTC. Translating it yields CASTGGGARNEQFF. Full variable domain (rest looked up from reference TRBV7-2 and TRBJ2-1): GAGVSQSPSNKVTEKGKDVELRCDPISGHTALYWYRQSLGQGLEFLIYFQGNSAPDKSGLPSDRFSAERTGGSVSTLTIQRTQQEDSAVYLCASTGGGARNEQFFGPGTRLTVL.

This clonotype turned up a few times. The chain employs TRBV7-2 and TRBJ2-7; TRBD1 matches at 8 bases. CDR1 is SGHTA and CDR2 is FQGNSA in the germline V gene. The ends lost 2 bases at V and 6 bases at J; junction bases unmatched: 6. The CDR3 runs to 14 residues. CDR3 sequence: CASSLSQGGREQYF. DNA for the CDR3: TGTGCCAGCAGCTTATCACAGGGGGGACGCGAGCAGTACTTC.

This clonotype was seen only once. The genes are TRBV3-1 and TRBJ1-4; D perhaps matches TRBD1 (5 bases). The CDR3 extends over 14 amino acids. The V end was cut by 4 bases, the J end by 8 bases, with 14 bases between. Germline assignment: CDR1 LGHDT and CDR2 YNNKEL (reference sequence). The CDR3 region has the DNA TGTGCCAGCAGCCCGCCCGGGGGGAGGGAAAAACTGTTTTTT. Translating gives CASSPPGGREKLFF.

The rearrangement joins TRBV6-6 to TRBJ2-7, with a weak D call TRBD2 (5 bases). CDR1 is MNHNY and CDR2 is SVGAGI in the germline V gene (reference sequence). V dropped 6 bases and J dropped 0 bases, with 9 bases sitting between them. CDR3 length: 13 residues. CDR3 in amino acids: CASRRVLSYEQYF. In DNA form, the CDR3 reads TGTGCCAGCAGGCGGGTTCTCTCCTACGAGCAGTACTTC.

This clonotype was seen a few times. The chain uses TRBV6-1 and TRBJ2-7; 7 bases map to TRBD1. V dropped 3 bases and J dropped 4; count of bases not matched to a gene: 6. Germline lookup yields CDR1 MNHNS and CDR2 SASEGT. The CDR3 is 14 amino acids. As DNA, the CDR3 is TGTGCCAGCAGTGACGGTGGCAGGGGGTACGAGCAGTACTTC. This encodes CASSDGGRGYEQYF.

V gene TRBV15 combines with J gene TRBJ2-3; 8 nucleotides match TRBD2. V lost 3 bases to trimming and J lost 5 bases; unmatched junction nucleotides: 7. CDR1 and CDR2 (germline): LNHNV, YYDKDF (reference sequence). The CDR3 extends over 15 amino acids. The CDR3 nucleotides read TGTGCCACCAGCAGCTTAAGACTAGCGAAAGATACGCAGTATTTT. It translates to CATSSLRLAKDTQYF.

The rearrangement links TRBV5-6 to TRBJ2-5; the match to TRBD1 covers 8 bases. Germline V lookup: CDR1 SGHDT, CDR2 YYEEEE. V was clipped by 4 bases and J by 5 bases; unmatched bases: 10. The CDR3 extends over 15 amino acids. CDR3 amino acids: CASSRTTGAVETQYF. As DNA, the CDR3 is TGTGCCAGCAGCCGTACGACAGGGGCAGTGGAGACCCAGTACTTC.

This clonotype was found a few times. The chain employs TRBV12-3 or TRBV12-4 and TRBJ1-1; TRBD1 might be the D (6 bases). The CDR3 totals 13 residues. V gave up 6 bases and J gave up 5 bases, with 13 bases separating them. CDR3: CASSPYRATEAFF. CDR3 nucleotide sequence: TGTGCCAGCAGCCCCTACAGGGCAACTGAAGCTTTCTTT.

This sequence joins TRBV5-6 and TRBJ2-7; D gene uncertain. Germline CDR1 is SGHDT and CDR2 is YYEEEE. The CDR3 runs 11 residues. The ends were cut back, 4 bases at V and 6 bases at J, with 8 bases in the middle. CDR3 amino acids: CASSTTAEQYF. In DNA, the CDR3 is TGTGCCAGCAGCACGACTGCCGAGCAGTACTTC.

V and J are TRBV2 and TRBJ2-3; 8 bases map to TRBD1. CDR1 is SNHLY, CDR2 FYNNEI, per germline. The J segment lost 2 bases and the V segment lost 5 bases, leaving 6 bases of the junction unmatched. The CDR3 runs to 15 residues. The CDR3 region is CASSLTGAYTDTQYF. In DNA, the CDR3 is TGTGCCAGCAGTCTGACAGGGGCCTACACAGATACGCAGTATTTT.

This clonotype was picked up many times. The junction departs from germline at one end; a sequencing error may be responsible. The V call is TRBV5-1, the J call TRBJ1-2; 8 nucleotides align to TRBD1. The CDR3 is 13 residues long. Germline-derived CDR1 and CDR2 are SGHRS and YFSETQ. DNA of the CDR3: TGTGCCAGCAGCCTGACAGGGGACTATGGCTACACCTTC. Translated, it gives CASSLTGDYGYTF. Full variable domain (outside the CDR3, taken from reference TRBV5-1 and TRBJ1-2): KAGVTQTPRYLIKTRGQQVTLSCSPISGHRSVSWYQQTPGQGLQFLFEYFSETQRNKGNFPGRFSGRQFSNSRSEMNVSTLELGDSALYLCASSLTGDYGYTFGSGTRLTVV.

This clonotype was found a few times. The chain's CDR3 is CASSLSSDTQYF. DNA for the CDR3: TGTGCCAGCAGCTTATCGTCGGATACGCAGTATTTT. The chain employs TRBV11-1 and TRBJ2-3; D is uncertain. This CDR3 has 12 residues. V was pared by 2 bases and J by 6 bases, with 6 bases between. Germline-derived CDR1 and CDR2 are SGHAT and FQDESV (reference sequence). The variable domain in full, completed from reference TRBV11-1 and TRBJ2-3, reads EAEVAQSPRYKITEKSQAVAFWCDPISGHATLYWYRQILGQGPELLVQFQDESVVDDSQLPKDRFSAERLKGVDSTLKIQPAELGDSAMYLCASSLSSDTQYFGPGTRLTVL.

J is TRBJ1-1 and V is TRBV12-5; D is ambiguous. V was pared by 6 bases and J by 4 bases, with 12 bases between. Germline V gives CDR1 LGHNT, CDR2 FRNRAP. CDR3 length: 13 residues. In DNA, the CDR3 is TGTGCTAGTGGCAAAGGAGGAATCACTGAAGCTTTCTTT. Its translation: CASGKGGITEAFF.

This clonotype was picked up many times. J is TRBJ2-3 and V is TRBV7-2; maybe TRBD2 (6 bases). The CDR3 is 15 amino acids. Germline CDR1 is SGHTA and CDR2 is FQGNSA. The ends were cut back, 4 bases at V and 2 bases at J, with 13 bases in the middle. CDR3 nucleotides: TGTGCCAGCAGCTCAACTAGCCCCTACACAGATACGCAGTATTTT. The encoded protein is CASSSTSPYTDTQYF. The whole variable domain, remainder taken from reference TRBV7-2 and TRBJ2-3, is GAGVSQSPSNKVTEKGKDVELRCDPISGHTALYWYRQSLGQGLEFLIYFQGNSAPDKSGLPSDRFSAERTGGSVSTLTIQRTQQEDSAVYLCASSSTSPYTDTQYFGPGTRLTVL.

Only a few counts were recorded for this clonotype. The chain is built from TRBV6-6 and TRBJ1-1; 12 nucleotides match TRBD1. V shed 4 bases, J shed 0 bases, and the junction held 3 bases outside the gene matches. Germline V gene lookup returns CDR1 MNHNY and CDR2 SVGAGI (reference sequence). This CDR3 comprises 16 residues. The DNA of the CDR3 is TGTGCCAGCAGTTTCGGGACAGGGGGCTTGAACACTGAAGCTTTCTTT. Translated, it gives CASSFGTGGLNTEAFF.

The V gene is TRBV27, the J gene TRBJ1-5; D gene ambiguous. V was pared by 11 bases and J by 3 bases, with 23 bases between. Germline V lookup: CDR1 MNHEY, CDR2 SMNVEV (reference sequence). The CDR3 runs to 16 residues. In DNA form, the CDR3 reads TGTGCCCCTCCAGGCCCCTCTAACCGGGACAATCAGCCCCAGCATTTT. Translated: CAPPGPSNRDNQPQHF.

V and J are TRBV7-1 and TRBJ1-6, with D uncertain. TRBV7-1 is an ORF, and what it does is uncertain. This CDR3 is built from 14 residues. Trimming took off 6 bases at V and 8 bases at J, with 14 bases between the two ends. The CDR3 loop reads CASSVGSWYSPLHF. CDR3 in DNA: TGTGCCAGCAGTGTCGGGTCCTGGTATTCACCCCTCCACTTT.

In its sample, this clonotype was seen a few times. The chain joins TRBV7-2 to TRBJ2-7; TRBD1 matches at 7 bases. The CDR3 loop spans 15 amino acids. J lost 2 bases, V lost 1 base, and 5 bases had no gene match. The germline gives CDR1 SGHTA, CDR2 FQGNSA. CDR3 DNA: TGTGCCAGCAGCTTAGTTACAGGGGCGGCCTACGAGCAGTACTTC. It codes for CASSLVTGAAYEQYF. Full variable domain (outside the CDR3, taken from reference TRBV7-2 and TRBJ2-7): GAGVSQSPSNKVTEKGKDVELRCDPISGHTALYWYRQSLGQGLEFLIYFQGNSAPDKSGLPSDRFSAERTGGSVSTLTIQRTQQEDSAVYLCASSLVTGAAYEQYFGPGTRLTVT.

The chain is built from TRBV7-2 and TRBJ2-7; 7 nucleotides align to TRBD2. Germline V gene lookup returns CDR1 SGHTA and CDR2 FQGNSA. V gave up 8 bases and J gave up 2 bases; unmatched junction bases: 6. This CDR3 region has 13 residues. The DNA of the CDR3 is TGTGCCAGCTGTCCTAGCGGTGCCTACGAGCAGTACTTC. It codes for CASCPSGAYEQYF.

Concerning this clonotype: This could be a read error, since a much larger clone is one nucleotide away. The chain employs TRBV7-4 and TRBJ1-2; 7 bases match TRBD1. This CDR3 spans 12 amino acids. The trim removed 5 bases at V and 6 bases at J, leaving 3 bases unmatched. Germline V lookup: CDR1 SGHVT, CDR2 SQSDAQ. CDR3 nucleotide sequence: TGTGCCAGCAGCCAGACAGGGAATGGCTACACCTTC. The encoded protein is CASSQTGNGYTF. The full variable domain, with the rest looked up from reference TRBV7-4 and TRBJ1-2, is GAGVSQSPRYKVAKRGRDVALRCDSISGHVTLYWYRQTLGQGSEVLTYSQSDAQRDKSGRPSGRFSAERPERSVSTLKIQRTEQGDSAVYLCASSQTGNGYTFGSGTRLTVV.

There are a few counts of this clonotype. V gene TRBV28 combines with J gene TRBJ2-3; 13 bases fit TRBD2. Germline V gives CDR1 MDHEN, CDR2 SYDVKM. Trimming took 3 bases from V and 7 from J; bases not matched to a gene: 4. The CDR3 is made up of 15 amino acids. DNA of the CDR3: TGTGCCAGCAGTTTGTGGACTAGCGGGGGTAATACGCAGTATTTT. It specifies CASSLWTSGGNTQYF.

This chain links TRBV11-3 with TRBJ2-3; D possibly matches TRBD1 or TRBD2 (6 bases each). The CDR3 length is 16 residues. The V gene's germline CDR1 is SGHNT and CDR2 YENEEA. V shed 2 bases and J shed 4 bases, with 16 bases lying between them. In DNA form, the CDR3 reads TGTGCCAGCAGCTTAATGTCGGGGGCTGGAGCAGATACGCAGTATTTT. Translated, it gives CASSLMSGAGADTQYF. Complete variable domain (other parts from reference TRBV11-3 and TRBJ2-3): EAGVVQSPRYKIIEKKQPVAFWCNPISGHNTLYWYLQNLGQGPELLIRYENEEAVDDSQLPKDRFSAERLKGVDSTLKIQPAELGDSAVYLCASSLMSGAGADTQYFGPGTRLTVL.